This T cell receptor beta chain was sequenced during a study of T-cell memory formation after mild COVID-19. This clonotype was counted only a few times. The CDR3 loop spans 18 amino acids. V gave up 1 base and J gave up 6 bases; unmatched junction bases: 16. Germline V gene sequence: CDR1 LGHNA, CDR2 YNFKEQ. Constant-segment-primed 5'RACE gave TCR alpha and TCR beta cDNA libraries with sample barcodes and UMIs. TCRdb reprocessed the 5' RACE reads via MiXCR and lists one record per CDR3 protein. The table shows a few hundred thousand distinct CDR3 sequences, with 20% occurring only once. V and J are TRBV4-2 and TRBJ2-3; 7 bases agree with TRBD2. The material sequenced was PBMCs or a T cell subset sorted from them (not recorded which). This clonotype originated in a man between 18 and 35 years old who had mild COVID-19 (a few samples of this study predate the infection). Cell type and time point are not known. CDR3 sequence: CASSQGDYSRLSLDTQYF. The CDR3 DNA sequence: TGTGCCAGCAGCCAAGGGGACTACAGCAGATTATCCTTGGATACGCAGTATTTT.